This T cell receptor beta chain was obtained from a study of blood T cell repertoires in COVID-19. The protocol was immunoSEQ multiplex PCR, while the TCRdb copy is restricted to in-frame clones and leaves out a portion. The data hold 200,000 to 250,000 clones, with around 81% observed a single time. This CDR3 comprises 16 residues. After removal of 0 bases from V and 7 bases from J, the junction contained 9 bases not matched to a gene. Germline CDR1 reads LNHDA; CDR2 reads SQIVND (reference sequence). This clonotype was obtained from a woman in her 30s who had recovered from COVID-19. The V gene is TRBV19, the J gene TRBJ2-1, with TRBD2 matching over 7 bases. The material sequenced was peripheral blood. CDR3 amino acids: CASSIEGRESYNEQFF. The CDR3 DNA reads TGTGCCAGTAGTATAGAAGGGCGGGAGAGTTATAATGAGCAGTTCTTC.